The 27 T cell receptor beta chains below all came from one sample that was sequenced in a study of T cells in women clearing cervical HPV infection (dated by TCRdb to 2016 to 2019). The protocol used for the library was the immunoSEQ multiplex PCR assay. Held by TCRdb, this immuneACCESS table contains in-frame sequences only and omits some clones. Under half of the omission traces to an unresolved V gene where checked; the cause of the rest is unknown. The sample's table lists a count of 36,000 or so clones. The ten most abundant clones make up about 1.8% of the sample. Material: blood buffy coat. The source is a woman between 18 and 70 years old with a cervical HPV16 infection that either progressed to CIN3+ or cleared (not recorded which).

The CDR3 DNA, read in part, is TGTGCCAGTAGTAGAGGGCATAGCAATCAGCCC. Protein: CASSRGHSNQP. The whole CDR3 protein reads CASSRGHSNQPQHF. J is TRBJ1-5 and V is TRBV19; D is unclear. The missing CDR3 end, 3 residues past where the read stops, is filled in from the germline J gene. The CDR3 is 14 residues long. CDR1 and CDR2 from the germline V gene are LNHDA and SQIVND (reference sequence). V was clipped by 4 bases and J by 0 bases, with 7 bases between them.

Concerning this clone: The read gets to within 3 residues of the CDR3 end, and the germline J gene fills in the rest. V is TRBV11-2 and J is TRBJ1-2; D unresolved. Germline-derived CDR1 and CDR2 are SGHAT and FQNNGV. This CDR3 is 13 amino acids long. V lost 3 bases to trimming and J lost 6 bases, with 11 bases between them. This CDR3 reads CASSFGSSDGYTF. The part of the CDR3 DNA that was read is TGTGCCAGCAGCTTCGGGTCCTCCGATGGC.

Regarding this clone: The CDR3 end lies 3 residues beyond the end of the read and is filled in from the germline J gene. The V call is TRBV19, the J call TRBJ2-3; 8 positions agree with TRBD2. V lost 2 bases, J lost 1 base, and 2 bases stayed unmatched. The CDR3 totals 15 residues. Germline CDR1 is LNHDA and CDR2 is SQIVND (reference sequence). Here the CDR3 reads CASSIFGGGTDTQYF. CDR3 DNA (partial): TGTGCCAGTAGTATATTCGGGGGGGGCACAGATACG.

About this clone itself: The CDR3 extends 3 residues past the end of the read, so its final part is completed from the germline J gene. The rearrangement links TRBV20-1 to TRBJ1-2; D is possibly TRBD1 (5 bases). Germline V gives CDR1 DFQATT, CDR2 SNEGSKA (reference sequence). This CDR3 is built from 12 residues. The CDR3 here is CSAVTQGTGYTF. Partial CDR3 DNA: TGCAGTGCCGTAACCCAGGGTACGGGC.

In regard to this clone: Read data end 3 residues before the CDR3 end; the end is taken from the germline J gene. V and J are TRBV19 and TRBJ2-1; D gene ambiguous. CDR3 length equals 14 residues. V was shortened by 2 bases and J by 3 bases, with 8 bases between the two germline ends. Germline lookup yields CDR1 LNHDA and CDR2 SQIVND (reference sequence). The CDR3 bases that were read are TGTGCCAGTAGTATAACCCAGATCTACAATGAG. Protein product: CASSITQIYNE. The full CDR3 protein reads CASSITQIYNEQFF.

Worth noting for this clone: The CDR3 end lies 3 residues beyond the end of the read and is filled in from the germline J gene. The V gene is TRBV28, the J gene TRBJ2-3, with a weak D call TRBD1 (5 bases). The germline V and J ends were trimmed by 2 bases and 0 bases, with 9 bases remaining between them. Germline lookup yields CDR1 MDHEN and CDR2 SYDVKM. The CDR3 runs 15 residues. The CDR3 DNA, read in part, is TGTGCCAGCAGTTTAGGGGCGGATAGCACAGATACG. This gives the protein CASSLGADSTDT. The whole CDR3 is CASSLGADSTDTQYF.

With respect to this clone: The missing CDR3 end, 3 residues past where the read stops, is filled in from the germline J gene. The gene calls are TRBV18 and TRBJ2-1; 7 positions match TRBD1. V gave up 3 bases and J gave up 6 bases; unmatched junction bases: 5. The germline CDR1 and CDR2 sequences are KGHSH and LQKENI. This CDR3 region has 14 residues. The CDR3 protein is CASSPRQGFNEQFF. The sequenced part of the CDR3 DNA is TGTGCCAGCTCACCTAGACAGGGATTCAATGAG.

As to this clone: The read comes to an end 3 residues before the CDR3 does, leaving the germline J gene to fill in the end. The V call is TRBV12-5, the J call TRBJ2-2, with 9 nucleotides matching TRBD2. Germline CDR1 and CDR2: LGHNT and FRNRAP. The CDR3 has 15 amino acids. Losses at the gene ends were 6 bases for V and 4 bases for J; bases not matched to a gene: 6. The CDR3 here is CASGISGGITGELFF. CDR3 bases read: TGTGCTAGTGGCATTAGCGGGGGTATCACCGGGGAG.

On this clone itself: The read ends 3 residues early relative to the CDR3; the germline J gene fills the gap. V is TRBV5-1 and J is TRBJ1-6; D possibly corresponds to TRBD1 (6 bases). The V gene lost 3 bases and the J gene lost 5 bases, with 12 bases spanning the gap. Germline V gene lookup returns CDR1 SGHRS and CDR2 YFSETQ. The CDR3 totals 15 residues. The CDR3 bases that were read are TGCGCCAGCAGCTCGGCGACAGGAGATAATTCACCC. This gives the protein CASSSATGDNSP. The whole CDR3 protein is CASSSATGDNSPLHF. Drawing the rest from reference TRBV5-1 and TRBJ1-6, the complete variable domain is KAGVTQTPRYLIKTRGQQVTLSCSPISGHRSVSWYQQTPGQGLQFLFEYFSETQRNKGNFPGRFSGRQFSNSRSEMNVSTLELGDSALYLCASSSATGDNSPLHFGNGTRLTVT.

Concerning this clone itself: Read data end 3 residues before the CDR3 end; the end is taken from the germline J gene. Other nucleotide sequences from this sample produce the same CDR3. The rearrangement uses TRBV7-3 and TRBJ1-1; 7 bases are a match to TRBD1. CDR3 length equals 16 residues. Germline CDR1 reads SGHTA; CDR2 reads FQGTGA. Incomplete CDR3 DNA: TGTGCCAGCAGCTTAACGGGACAGACCAACCAAGAGACC. This sequence encodes CASSLTGQTNQET. The full CDR3 is CASSLTGQTNQETAFF. The whole variable domain, filled in from reference TRBV7-3 and TRBJ1-1, reads GAGVSQTPSNKVTEKGKYVELRCDPISGHTALYWYRQSLGQGPEFLIYFQGTGAADDSGLPNDRFFAVRPEGSVSTLKIQRTERGDSAVYLCASSLTGQTNQETAFFGQGTRLTVV.

As regards this clone: The read halts 3 residues ahead of the CDR3 end, with the missing end drawn from the germline J gene. The rearrangement links TRBV30 to TRBJ1-2, with D tentatively TRBD1 (5 bases). The germline gives CDR1 GTSNPN, CDR2 SVGIG (reference sequence). CDR3 length: 11 residues. The chain's CDR3 is CASVGGGGYTF. The CDR3 DNA, read in part, is TGTGCCTCCGTCGGGGGGGGAGGC.

Notes on this clone: The read finishes 3 residues shy of the CDR3 end, and the germline J gene is used to complete it. The chain links TRBV19 to TRBJ1-5; weak D call: TRBD1 (6 bases). The V end lost 3 bases, the J end lost 5 bases, and 14 bases lay between the germline ends. The CDR3 spans 15 residues. Germline loops: CDR1 LNHDA, CDR2 SQIVND (reference sequence). CDR3 amino acids: CASSIREQGDQPQHF. The sequenced part of the CDR3 DNA is TGTGCCAGTAGTATTAGGGAACAGGGAGATCAGCCC.

This clone counts as medium-sized by frequency. Sequencing ends 3 residues short of the CDR3 end; the germline J gene provides the rest. The chain has TRBV18 and TRBJ2-3, with 10 bases lining up with TRBD1. V was clipped by 6 bases and J by 0 bases; unmatched bases: 3. Germline-derived CDR1 and CDR2 are KGHSH and LQKENI. This CDR3 is 15 amino acids long. The CDR3 sequence is CASSRQGASTDTQYF. The sequenced part of the CDR3 DNA is TGTGCCAGCTCCCGACAGGGGGCAAGCACAGATACG.

In the case of this clone: The missing CDR3 end, 3 residues past where the read stops, is filled in from the germline J gene. The chain combines TRBV23-1 with TRBJ2-7; D is perhaps TRBD2 (6 bases). TRBV23-1 is placed among ORFs of uncertain function. With 0 bases removed from V and 4 bases from J, the gap between germline ends came to 7 bases. The CDR3 contains 13 residues. The CDR3 sequence is CASSQSEGYEQYF. The sequenced CDR3 bases are TGCGCCAGCAGTCAATCGGAGGGGTACGAG.

As for this clone: The CDR3 extends 3 residues past the end of the read, so its final part is completed from the germline J gene. V gene TRBV6-2 or TRBV6-3 combines with J gene TRBJ2-2; TRBD1 is a possible D gene (5 bases). From germline, CDR1 is MNHEY and CDR2 SVGEGT. With 5 bases removed from V and 0 bases from J, the gap between germline ends came to 10 bases. The CDR3 consists of 15 residues. The CDR3 DNA, read in part, is TGTGCCAGCAGTCCCGGACAAGCGAACACCGGGGAG. Its translation: CASSPGQANTGE. The entire CDR3 protein reads CASSPGQANTGELFF.

To note about this clone: The read ends 3 residues before the CDR3 terminus; that terminus is restored from the germline J gene. The V call is TRBV5-1, the J call TRBJ1-1; D gene unclear. Trimming pared 1 base from V and 0 bases from J, leaving 7 bases between. Germline V gives CDR1 SGHRS, CDR2 YFSETQ. This CDR3 contains 14 residues. The CDR3 loop reads CASSLLALNTEAFF. The covered CDR3 bases are TGCGCCAGCAGCTTGTTGGCCCTGAACACTGAA.

Comments on this clone: The read ends 3 residues shy of where the CDR3 ends; the end is completed using the germline J gene. The gene calls are TRBV7-2 and TRBJ2-7; TRBD1 agrees at 12 bases. V lost 4 bases, J lost 6 bases, and 4 bases stayed unmatched. The V gene's germline CDR1 is SGHTA and CDR2 FQGNSA. The CDR3 spans 14 residues. CDR3 residues: CASSSRDRGLEQYF. The CDR3 bases that were read are TGTGCCAGCAGCTCTAGGGACAGGGGGCTCGAG. The variable domain in full, completed from reference TRBV7-2 and TRBJ2-7, reads GAGVSQSPSNKVTEKGKDVELRCDPISGHTALYWYRQSLGQGLEFLIYFQGNSAPDKSGLPSDRFSAERTGGSVSTLTIQRTQQEDSAVYLCASSSRDRGLEQYFGPGTRLTVT.

Note on this clone: The DNA ends 3 residues before the CDR3 does, and the rest of the CDR3 is filled in from the germline J gene. This sequence joins TRBV20-1 and TRBJ2-1, with D possibly TRBD2 on 6 matching bases. Germline V gene lookup returns CDR1 DFQATT and CDR2 SNEGSKA (reference sequence). The V end lost 1 base, the J end lost 0 bases, and 10 bases lay between the germline ends. This CDR3 comprises 15 residues. CDR3 in amino acids: CSARGGGDSYNEQFF. The DNA read from the CDR3 is TGCAGTGCTAGAGGAGGCGGGGACTCCTACAATGAG.

Points on this clone: Coverage ceases 3 residues before the CDR3 finishes, and the germline J gene fills in the end. This chain connects TRBV9 to TRBJ2-2, with D possibly being TRBD1 (5 bases). V lost 0 bases, J lost 2 bases, and 11 bases lay in between. There are 16 residues in the CDR3. Germline CDR1 reads SGDLS; CDR2 reads YYNGEE. CDR3 residues: CASSVESQGNTGELFF. The CDR3 bases that were read are TGTGCCAGCAGCGTAGAATCCCAGGGAAACACCGGGGAG.

On this clone: The CDR3 end falls 3 residues outside the read, so it is completed with the germline J gene. V is TRBV18 and J is TRBJ2-2; 9 bases match TRBD2. The germline gives CDR1 KGHSH, CDR2 LQKENI. Trimming cost V 0 bases and J 4 bases; bases outside gene matches: 3. This CDR3 is built from 16 residues. Here the CDR3 reads CASSPPGLATTGELFF. The sequenced part of the CDR3 DNA is TGTGCCAGCTCACCACCAGGACTAGCGACCACCGGGGAG. Full variable domain (rest looked up from reference TRBV18 and TRBJ2-2): NAGVMQNPRHLVRRRGQEARLRCSPMKGHSHVYWYRQLPEEGLKFMVYLQKENIIDESGMPKERFSAEFPKEGPSILRIQQVVRGDSAAYFCASSPPGLATTGELFFGEGSRLTVL.

As to this clone: Other DNA sequences in the sample encode the same CDR3. CDR3 DNA (partial): TGTGCCAGCTCACCACCTAGGACCTCCCCTCAGGGGTACTCTGGAAACACC. It specifies CASSPPRTSPQGYSGNT. Given in full, the CDR3 is CASSPPRTSPQGYSGNTIYF. The chain joins TRBV18 to TRBJ1-3; weak D call: TRBD1 (6 bases). The read comes to an end 3 residues before the CDR3 does, leaving the germline J gene to fill in the end. The CDR3 has 20 amino acids. CDR1 is KGHSH and CDR2 is LQKENI in the germline V gene. Trimming pared 0 bases from V and 0 bases from J, leaving 21 bases between.

CDR3 region: CSAYKLAGGNEQFF. The DNA read from the CDR3 is TGCAGTGCTTATAAACTAGCGGGGGGGAATGAG. The chain couples TRBV20-1 to TRBJ2-1, with TRBD2 identical over 13 bases. From the germline J gene comes the end of the CDR3, since the read stops 3 residues before it. V was pared by 5 bases and J by 7 bases, with 5 bases of the junction left unmatched. This CDR3 is 14 amino acids long. The germline gives CDR1 DFQATT, CDR2 SNEGSKA (reference sequence).

With respect to this clone: The read ends 3 residues shy of where the CDR3 ends; the end is completed using the germline J gene. J is TRBJ1-5 and V is TRBV7-9; 7 bases are shared with TRBD1. CDR1 is SEHNR, CDR2 FQNEAQ, per germline (reference sequence). This CDR3 has 14 amino acids. J was trimmed by 6 bases and V by 1 base; bases with no gene match: 3. CDR3: CASSLGTGFQPQHF. The CDR3 DNA, read in part, is TGTGCCAGCAGCTTAGGGACAGGATTTCAGCCC.

About this clone: The read finishes 3 residues shy of the CDR3 end, and the germline J gene is used to complete it. This sequence joins TRBV30 and TRBJ2-7; tentative D call: TRBD2 (5 bases). V was shortened by 0 bases and J by 4 bases, with 7 bases between the two germline ends. Germline lookup yields CDR1 GTSNPN and CDR2 SVGIG (reference sequence). The CDR3 runs to 12 residues. CDR3 region: CAWSVLGYEQYF. The part of the CDR3 DNA that was read is TGTGCCTGGAGTGTACTAGGATACGAG.

With regard to this clone: The read ends 3 residues before the CDR3 terminus; that terminus is restored from the germline J gene. The J gene is TRBJ2-3, the V gene TRBV5-1; 7 nucleotides align to TRBD1. Germline CDR1 reads SGHRS; CDR2 reads YFSETQ. V dropped 0 bases and J dropped 2; count of bases not matched to a gene: 6. This CDR3 has 16 amino acids. The CDR3 bases that were read are TGCGCCAGCAGCTTGGGGCAGGGGGTCACCACAGATACG. It yields the protein CASSLGQGVTTDT. The whole CDR3 is CASSLGQGVTTDTQYF.

About this clone itself: The CDR3 is cut off 3 residues early in the read; its end comes from the germline J gene. This chain links TRBV19 with TRBJ2-6; TRBD1 matches at 9 bases. The germline gives CDR1 LNHDA, CDR2 SQIVND (reference sequence). J lost 2 bases, V lost 5 bases, and 10 bases had no gene match. The CDR3 runs 18 residues. The CDR3: CASSLRQGVLAGANVLTF. Partial CDR3 DNA: TGTGCCAGTAGTTTACGACAGGGGGTGTTGGCTGGGGCCAACGTC.

Concerning this clone itself: The read comes to an end 3 residues before the CDR3 does, leaving the germline J gene to fill in the end. V gene TRBV7-6 combines with J gene TRBJ2-7; 7 positions match TRBD2. Trimming at V came to 5 bases and at J to 2 bases, leaving 9 bases not matched to a gene. This CDR3 spans 15 amino acids. The germline V gene encodes CDR1 SGHVS and CDR2 FNYEAQ. Here the CDR3 reads CASSPWGSGTYEQYF. CDR3 DNA, as far as it was read: TGTGCCAGCAGCCCTTGGGGGAGCGGGACCTACGAG.